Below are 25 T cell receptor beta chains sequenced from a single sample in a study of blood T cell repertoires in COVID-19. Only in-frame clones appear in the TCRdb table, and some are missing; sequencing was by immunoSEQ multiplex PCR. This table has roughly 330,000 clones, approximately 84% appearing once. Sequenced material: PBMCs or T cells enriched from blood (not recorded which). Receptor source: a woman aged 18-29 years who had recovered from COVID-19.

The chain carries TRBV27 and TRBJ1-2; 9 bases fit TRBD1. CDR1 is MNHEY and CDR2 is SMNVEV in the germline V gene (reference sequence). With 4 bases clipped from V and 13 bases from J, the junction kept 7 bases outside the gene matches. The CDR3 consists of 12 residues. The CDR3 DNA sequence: TGTGCCAGCAGTTATGGGACAGGGCTAGCCACCTTC. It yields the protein CASSYGTGLATF.

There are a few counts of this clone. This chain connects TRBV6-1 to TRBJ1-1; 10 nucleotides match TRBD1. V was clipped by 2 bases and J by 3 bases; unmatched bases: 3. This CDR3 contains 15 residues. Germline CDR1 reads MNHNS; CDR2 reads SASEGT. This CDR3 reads CASSEWDRGDTEAFF. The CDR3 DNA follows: TGTGCCAGCAGTGAATGGGACAGGGGCGACACTGAAGCTTTCTTT.

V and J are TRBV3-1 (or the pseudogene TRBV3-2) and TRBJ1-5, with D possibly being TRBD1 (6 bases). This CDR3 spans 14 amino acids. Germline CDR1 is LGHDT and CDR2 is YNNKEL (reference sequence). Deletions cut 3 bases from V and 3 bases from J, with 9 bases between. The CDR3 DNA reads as TGTGCCAGCAGCCATAGGGGACACAATCAGCCCCAGCATTTT. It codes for CASSHRGHNQPQHF.

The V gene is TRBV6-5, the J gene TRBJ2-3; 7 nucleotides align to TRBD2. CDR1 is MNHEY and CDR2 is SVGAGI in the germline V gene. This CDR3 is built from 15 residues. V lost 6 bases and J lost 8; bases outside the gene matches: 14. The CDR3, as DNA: TGTGCCAGCAGGGGGCTAGCGGAGTCCCGTGGTACGCAGTATTTT. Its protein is CASRGLAESRGTQYF.

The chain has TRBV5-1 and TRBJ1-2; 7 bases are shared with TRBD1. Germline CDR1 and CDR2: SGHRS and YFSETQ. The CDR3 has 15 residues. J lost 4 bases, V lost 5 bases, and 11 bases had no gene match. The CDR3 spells CASSSQGGEAYGYTF. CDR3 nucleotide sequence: TGCGCCAGCAGTTCCCAGGGGGGAGAGGCCTATGGCTACACCTTC.

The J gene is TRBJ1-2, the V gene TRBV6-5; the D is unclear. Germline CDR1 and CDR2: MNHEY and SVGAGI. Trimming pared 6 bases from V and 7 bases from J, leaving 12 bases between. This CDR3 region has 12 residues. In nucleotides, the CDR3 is TGTGCCAGCAGGATGAAGATCGGTGGCTACACCTTC. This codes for CASRMKIGGYTF.

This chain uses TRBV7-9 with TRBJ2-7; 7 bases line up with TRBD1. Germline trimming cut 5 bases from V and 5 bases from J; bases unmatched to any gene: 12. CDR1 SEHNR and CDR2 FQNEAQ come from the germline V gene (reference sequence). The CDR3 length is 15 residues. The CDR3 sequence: CASSRETGLSNEQYF. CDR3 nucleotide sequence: TGTGCCAGCAGCAGAGAGACAGGGTTGAGTAACGAGCAGTACTTC. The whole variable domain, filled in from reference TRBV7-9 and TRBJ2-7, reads DTGVSQNPRHKITKRGQNVTFRCDPISEHNRLYWYRQTLGQGPEFLTYFQNEAQLEKSRLLSDRFSAERPKGSFSTLEIQRTEQGDSAMYLCASSRETGLSNEQYFGPGTRLTVT.

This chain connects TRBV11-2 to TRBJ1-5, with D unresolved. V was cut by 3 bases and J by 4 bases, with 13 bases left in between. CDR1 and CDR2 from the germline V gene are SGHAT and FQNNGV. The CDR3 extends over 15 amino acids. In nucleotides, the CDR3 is TGTGCCAGCAGCTTGGCCGGCCCGGGAAATCAGCCCCAGCATTTT. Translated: CASSLAGPGNQPQHF.

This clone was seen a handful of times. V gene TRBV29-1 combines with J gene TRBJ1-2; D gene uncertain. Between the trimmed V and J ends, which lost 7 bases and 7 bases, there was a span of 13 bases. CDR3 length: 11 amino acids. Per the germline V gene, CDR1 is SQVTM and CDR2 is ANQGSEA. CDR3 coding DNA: TGCAGCGCTCAGGAATCCTCTGGCTACACCTTC. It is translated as CSAQESSGYTF.

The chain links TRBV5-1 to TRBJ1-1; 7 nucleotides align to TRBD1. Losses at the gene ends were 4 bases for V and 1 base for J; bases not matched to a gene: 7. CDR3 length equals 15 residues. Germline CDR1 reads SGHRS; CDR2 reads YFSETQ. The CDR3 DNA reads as TGCGCCAGCAGCCCCTCAGGGGGTACGAACACTGAAGCTTTCTTT. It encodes CASSPSGGTNTEAFF.

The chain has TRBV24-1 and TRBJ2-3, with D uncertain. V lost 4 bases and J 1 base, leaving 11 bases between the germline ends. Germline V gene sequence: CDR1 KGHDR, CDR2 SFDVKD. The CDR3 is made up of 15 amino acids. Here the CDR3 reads CATSDASSGTDTQYF. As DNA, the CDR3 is TGTGCCACCAGTGACGCTAGTTCCGGCACAGATACGCAGTATTTT.

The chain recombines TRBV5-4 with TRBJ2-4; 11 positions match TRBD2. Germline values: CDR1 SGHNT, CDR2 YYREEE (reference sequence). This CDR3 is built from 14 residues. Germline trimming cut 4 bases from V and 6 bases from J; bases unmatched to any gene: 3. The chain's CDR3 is CASSPGTSGNIQYF. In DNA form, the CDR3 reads TGTGCCAGCAGCCCGGGGACTAGCGGAAACATTCAGTACTTC.

DNA of the CDR3: TGTGCCAGCAGCCCCCGACAGAGTATCTCCTACGAGCAGTACTTC. This encodes CASSPRQSISYEQYF. The rearrangement links TRBV14 to TRBJ2-7, with D perhaps TRBD1 (5 bases). V lost 4 bases to trimming and J lost 0 bases, with 13 bases between them. The length of the CDR3 is 15 residues. Germline V lookup: CDR1 SGHDN, CDR2 FVKESK.

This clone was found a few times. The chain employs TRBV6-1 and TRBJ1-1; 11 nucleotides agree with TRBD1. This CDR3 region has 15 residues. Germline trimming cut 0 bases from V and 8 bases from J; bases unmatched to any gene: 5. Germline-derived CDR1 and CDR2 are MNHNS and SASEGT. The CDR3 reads CASSEAGQGAREAFF. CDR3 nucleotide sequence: TGTGCCAGCAGTGAAGCCGGACAGGGGGCAAGGGAAGCTTTCTTT.

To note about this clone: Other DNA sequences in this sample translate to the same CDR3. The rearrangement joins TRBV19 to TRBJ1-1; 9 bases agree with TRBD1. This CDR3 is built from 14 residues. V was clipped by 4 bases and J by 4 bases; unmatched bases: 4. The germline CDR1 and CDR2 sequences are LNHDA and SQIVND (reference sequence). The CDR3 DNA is TGTGCCAGTAGTACGGGACAGGGAGGCACTGAAGCTTTCTTT. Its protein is CASSTGQGGTEAFF.

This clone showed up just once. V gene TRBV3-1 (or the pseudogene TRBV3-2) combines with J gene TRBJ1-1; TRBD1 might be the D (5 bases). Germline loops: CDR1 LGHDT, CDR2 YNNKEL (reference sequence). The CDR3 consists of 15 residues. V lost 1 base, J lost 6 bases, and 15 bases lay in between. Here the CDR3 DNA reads TGTGCCAGCAGCCAAGCCCCGGGGGTTAGGGCTGAAGCTTTCTTT. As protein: CASSQAPGVRAEAFF.

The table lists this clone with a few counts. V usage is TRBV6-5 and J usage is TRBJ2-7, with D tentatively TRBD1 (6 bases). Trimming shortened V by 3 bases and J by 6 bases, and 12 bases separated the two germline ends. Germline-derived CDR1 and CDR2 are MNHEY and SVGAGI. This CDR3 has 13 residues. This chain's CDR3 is CASSYQGHGEQYF. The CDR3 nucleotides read TGTGCCAGCAGTTATCAGGGGCATGGCGAGCAGTACTTC.

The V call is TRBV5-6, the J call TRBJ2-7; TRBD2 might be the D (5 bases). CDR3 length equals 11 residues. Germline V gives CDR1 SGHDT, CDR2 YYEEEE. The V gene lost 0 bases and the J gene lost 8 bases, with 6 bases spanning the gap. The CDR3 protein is CASSLVGKQYF. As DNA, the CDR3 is TGTGCCAGCAGCTTGGTCGGGAAGCAGTACTTC.

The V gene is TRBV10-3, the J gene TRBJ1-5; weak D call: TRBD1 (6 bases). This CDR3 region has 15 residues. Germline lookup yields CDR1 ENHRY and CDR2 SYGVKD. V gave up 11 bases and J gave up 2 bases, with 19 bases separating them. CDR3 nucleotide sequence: TGTGCCGCGGCGGACAGTCCAGTAGGCAATCAGCCCCAGCATTTT. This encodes CAAADSPVGNQPQHF.

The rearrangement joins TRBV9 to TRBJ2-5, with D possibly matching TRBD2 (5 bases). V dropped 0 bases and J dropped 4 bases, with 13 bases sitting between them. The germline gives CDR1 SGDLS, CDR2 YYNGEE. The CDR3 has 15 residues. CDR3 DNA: TGTGCCAGCAGCGTAGCCGGGGTAGTCGGAGAGACCCAGTACTTC. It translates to CASSVAGVVGETQYF.

The CDR3 bases are TGTGCCAGCAGGGGGGCCCTTTTTGAAGCTTTCTTT. Its translation: CASRGALFEAFF. The chain employs TRBV27 and TRBJ1-1; D might be TRBD1 (6 bases). Germline CDR1 MNHEY, CDR2 SMNVEV (reference sequence). With 6 bases removed from V and 7 bases from J, the gap between germline ends came to 12 bases. The CDR3 extends over 12 amino acids.

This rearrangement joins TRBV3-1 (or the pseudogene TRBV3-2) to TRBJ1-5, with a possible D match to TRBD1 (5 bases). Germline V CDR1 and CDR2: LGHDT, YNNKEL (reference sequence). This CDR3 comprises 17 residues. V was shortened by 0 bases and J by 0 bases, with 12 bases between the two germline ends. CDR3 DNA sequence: TGTGCCAGCAGCCAAGAATGGGGACTGACTAGCAATCAGCCCCAGCATTTT. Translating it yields CASSQEWGLTSNQPQHF.

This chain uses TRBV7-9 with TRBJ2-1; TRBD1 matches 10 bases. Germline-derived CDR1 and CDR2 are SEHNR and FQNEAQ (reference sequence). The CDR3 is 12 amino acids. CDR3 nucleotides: TGTGCAGCGGGACAGGGGAACAATGAGCAGTTCTTC. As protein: CAAGQGNNEQFF.

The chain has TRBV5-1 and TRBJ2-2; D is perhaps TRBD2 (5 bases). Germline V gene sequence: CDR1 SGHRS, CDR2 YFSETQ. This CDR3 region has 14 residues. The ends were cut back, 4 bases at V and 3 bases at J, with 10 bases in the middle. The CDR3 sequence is CASSLDLDTGELFF. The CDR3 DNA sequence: TGCGCCAGCAGCCTGGACTTGGACACCGGGGAGCTGTTTTTT.

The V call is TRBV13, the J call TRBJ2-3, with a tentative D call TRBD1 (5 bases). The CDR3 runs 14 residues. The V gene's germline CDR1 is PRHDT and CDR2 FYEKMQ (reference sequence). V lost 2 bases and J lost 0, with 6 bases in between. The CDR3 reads CASSLWGSTDTQYF. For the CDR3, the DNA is TGTGCCAGCAGCTTATGGGGCAGCACAGATACGCAGTATTTT.